The 16 T cell receptor beta chains in this list originate from one sample, sequenced in a study of graft-versus-host responses after intestinal transplantation (dated by TCRdb to the early 2020s). Reading the label with the study, this specimen's time point is: cells obtained before transplantation from donor or recipient. These receptors' antigens are unknown. The library came from the immunoSEQ multiplex PCR assay. This immuneACCESS table, as held by TCRdb, lists in-frame sequences with V and J called but not all clones. Of the missing ones, under half trace to an unresolved V gene in checked studies; the others have no known cause. The sample records about 100,000 clones, 91% of which are singletons. The top ten hold over 0.15% of the sample. The sequences come from unstimulated CD4+ T cells sorted from spleen or lymph node cells, collected before transplant. The receptor source for this set is a human donor who was the organ donor for an intestinal transplant.

The V call is TRBV4-2, the J call TRBJ2-1; 7 bases fit TRBD2. Losses at the gene ends were 1 base for V and 0 bases for J; bases not matched to a gene: 6. CDR3 length: 17 residues. CDR1 is LGHNA, CDR2 YNFKEQ, per germline. The CDR3 DNA is TGTGCCAGCAGCCAAGGGGCCCTAGCGGCCTCCTACAATGAGCAGTTCTTC. Its protein product is CASSQGALAASYNEQFF.

This chain links TRBV12-5 with TRBJ1-1; TRBD1 agrees at 9 bases. This CDR3 has 14 amino acids. Germline trimming cut 0 bases from V and 10 bases from J; bases unmatched to any gene: 6. CDR1 is LGHNT and CDR2 is FRNRAP in the germline V gene. In DNA, the CDR3 is TGTGCTAGTGGTTTGGTTCTACAGGGGGCACGAGCTTTCTTT. Its translation is CASGLVLQGARAFF. Looking up the rest from reference TRBV12-5 and TRBJ1-1 gives the full variable domain: DARVTQTPRHKVTEMGQEVTMRCQPILGHNTVFWYRQTMMQGLELLAYFRNRAPLDDSGMPKDRFSAEMPDATLATLKIQPSEPRDSAVYFCASGLVLQGARAFFGQGTRLTVV.

The chain couples TRBV10-1 to TRBJ2-2, with 10 bases fitting TRBD1. Germline values: CDR1 WNHNN, CDR2 SYGVQD (reference sequence). This CDR3 has 17 residues. J lost 3 bases, V lost 1 base, and 5 bases had no gene match. The CDR3, as DNA: TGCGCCAGCAGTGAGTGGGGACAGGGGCCTGACACCGGGGAGCTGTTTTTT. The encoded protein is CASSEWGQGPDTGELFF.

The CDR3 sequence is CASSYGGGVSYEQYF. CDR3 nucleotide sequence: TGTGCCAGCAGTTATGGAGGGGGGGTTTCCTACGAGCAGTACTTC. V is TRBV27 and J is TRBJ2-7; D possibly corresponds to TRBD2 (7 bases). CDR1 MNHEY and CDR2 SMNVEV come from the germline V gene (reference sequence). This CDR3 spans 15 amino acids. V gave up 4 bases and J gave up 1 base, with 14 bases separating them.

V usage is TRBV7-2 and J usage is TRBJ1-1, with D unresolved. This CDR3 has 17 amino acids. Trimming removed 1 base from V and 4 bases from J, with 19 bases in between. CDR1 is SGHTA and CDR2 is FQGNSA in the germline V gene. The CDR3 is CASSLVRRFGVGTEAFF. The CDR3 bases are TGTGCCAGCAGCTTAGTTCGCAGGTTCGGGGTAGGCACTGAAGCTTTCTTT.

This clone was counted a few times. The chain has TRBV7-8 and TRBJ1-6, with no clear D. Trimming pared 3 bases from V and 1 base from J, leaving 10 bases between. This CDR3 spans 16 amino acids. In germline, CDR1 is SGHVS, CDR2 FQNEAQ. CDR3 loop: CASSLSLRSYNSPLHF. CDR3 nucleotide sequence: TGTGCCAGCAGCTTGAGTTTAAGATCCTATAATTCACCCCTCCACTTT.

This clone counts as medium-sized. V gene TRBV10-3 combines with J gene TRBJ1-3, with D possibly matching TRBD1 (5 bases). The CDR3 is 14 residues long. Between the trimmed V and J ends, which lost 11 bases and 0 bases, there was a span of 14 bases. CDR1 is ENHRY and CDR2 is SYGVKD in the germline V gene. The CDR3 nucleotides read TGTGCCTCAGGAACAGGTCACTCTGGAAACACCATATATTTT. It yields the protein CASGTGHSGNTIYF.

This clone was observed once. DNA for the CDR3: TGCGCCAGCAGCTCCCGTCCTAGCGGGGGAAGAGAGACCCAGTACTTC. Translation: CASSSRPSGGRETQYF. This sequence joins TRBV4-1 and TRBJ2-5, with 10 bases fitting TRBD2. The CDR3 extends over 16 amino acids. The junction had 10 bases not matched to a gene; V was cut back by 5 bases and J by 4 bases. The germline CDR1 and CDR2 sequences are MGHRA and YSYEKL.

The CDR3 is CASRNRGRGYGYTF. In nucleotides, the CDR3 is TGTGCCAGCCGAAACAGGGGGCGAGGATATGGCTACACCTTC. This sequence joins TRBV5-6 and TRBJ1-2, with 9 bases lining up with TRBD1. With V trimmed by 7 bases and J by 5 bases, 9 bases remained unmatched. CDR3 size: 14 residues. CDR1 is SGHDT, CDR2 YYEEEE, per germline. The entire variable domain, with the rest obtained from reference TRBV5-6 and TRBJ1-2, is as follows: DAGVTQSPTHLIKTRGQQVTLRCSPKSGHDTVSWYQQALGQGPQFIFQYYEEEERQRGNFPDRFSGHQFPNYSSELNVNALLLGDSALYLCASRNRGRGYGYTFGSGTRLTVV.

The chain joins TRBV7-3 to TRBJ2-5; the D gene is possibly TRBD2 (7 bases). The V gene's germline CDR1 is SGHTA and CDR2 FQGTGA. This CDR3 contains 16 residues. V lost 0 bases, J lost 4 bases, and 15 bases lay in between. The DNA of the CDR3 is TGTGCCAGCAGCTTAACGTTTGGCGGGGGCCTAGAGACCCAGTACTTC. Translation: CASSLTFGGGLETQYF.

The chain is built from TRBV5-1 and TRBJ1-2, with TRBD1 matching over 9 bases. This CDR3 contains 15 residues. Unmatched junction bases numbered 11, after V lost 4 bases and J lost 7 bases. Germline CDR1 reads SGHRS; CDR2 reads YFSETQ. CDR3 sequence (DNA): TGCGCCAGCAGCCCGAGGACAGGGGCCGGCTCTGGCTACACCTTC. Its translation is CASSPRTGAGSGYTF.

This clone was seen a single time. This rearrangement joins TRBV15 to TRBJ1-2; a weak D match, TRBD1 (5 bases). The V gene lost 0 bases and the J gene lost 8 bases, with 19 bases spanning the gap. CDR1 is LNHNV and CDR2 is YYDKDF in the germline V gene (reference sequence). The CDR3 sequence is 16 residues long. CDR3 region: CATSRDKTDPPRGYTF. The DNA of the CDR3 is TGTGCCACCAGCAGAGATAAGACAGACCCCCCTCGCGGCTACACCTTC. Full variable domain (remainder filled in from reference TRBV15 and TRBJ1-2): DAMVIQNPRYQVTQFGKPVTLSCSQTLNHNVMYWYQQKSSQAPKLLFHYYDKDFNNEADTPDNFQSRRPNTSFCFLDIRSPGLGDTAMYLCATSRDKTDPPRGYTFGSGTRLTVV.

The chain links TRBV7-8 to TRBJ2-2; the D gene is possibly TRBD1 (5 bases). Germline V lookup: CDR1 SGHVS, CDR2 FQNEAQ. This CDR3 is 14 amino acids long. V gave up 4 bases and J gave up 8 bases, with 14 bases separating them. The CDR3 DNA reads as TGTGCCAGCAGCTCCCTTCAGGGTTCTGGGGAGCTGTTTTTT. Translating gives CASSSLQGSGELFF.

V is TRBV5-4 and J is TRBJ2-2, with 9 nucleotides matching TRBD2. Germline V gene lookup returns CDR1 SGHNT and CDR2 YYREEE (reference sequence). The CDR3 length is 14 residues. The J segment lost 4 bases and the V segment lost 6 bases, leaving 4 bases of the junction unmatched. The CDR3 nucleotides are TGTGCCAGCACCCGAGCGGGGGGCACCGGGGAGCTGTTTTTT. Amino acid sequence: CASTRAGGTGELFF.

This chain connects TRBV7-3 to TRBJ1-1; no clear D. This CDR3 region has 12 residues. V gave up 5 bases and J gave up 1 base, with 5 bases separating them. Germline V lookup: CDR1 SGHTA, CDR2 FQGTGA. CDR3 loop: CASSAGNTEAFF. DNA for the CDR3: TGTGCCAGCAGCGCAGGGAACACTGAAGCTTTCTTT.

The rearrangement joins TRBV7-9 to TRBJ2-7; 10 nucleotides match TRBD1. The germline V gene encodes CDR1 SEHNR and CDR2 FQNEAQ (reference sequence). The CDR3 contains 16 residues. Losses at the gene ends were 5 bases for V and 0 bases for J; bases not matched to a gene: 7. CDR3 DNA sequence: TGTGCCAGCAGCGTGGCCGGGACAGGGGTCTCCTACGAGCAGTACTTC. This translates into CASSVAGTGVSYEQYF.